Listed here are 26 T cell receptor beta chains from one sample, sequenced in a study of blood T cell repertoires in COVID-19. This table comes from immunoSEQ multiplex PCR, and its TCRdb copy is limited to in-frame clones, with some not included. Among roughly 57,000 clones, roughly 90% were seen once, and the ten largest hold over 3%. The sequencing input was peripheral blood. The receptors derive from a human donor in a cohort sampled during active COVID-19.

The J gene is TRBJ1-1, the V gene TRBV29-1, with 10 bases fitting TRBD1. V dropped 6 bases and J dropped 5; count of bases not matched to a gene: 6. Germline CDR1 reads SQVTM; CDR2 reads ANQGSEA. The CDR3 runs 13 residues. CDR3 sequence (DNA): TGCAGCGTGGGGGGACAGGGGCTGACTGAAGCTTTCTTT. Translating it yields CSVGGQGLTEAFF.

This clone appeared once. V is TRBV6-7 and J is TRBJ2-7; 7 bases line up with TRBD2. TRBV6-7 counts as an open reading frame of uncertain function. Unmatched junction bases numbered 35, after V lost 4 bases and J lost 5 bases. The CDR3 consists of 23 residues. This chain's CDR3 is CASSSSVKRTRGRGGVVKHEQYV. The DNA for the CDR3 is TGTGCCAGCAGTTCCTCAGTCAAACGAACCCGAGGGCGGGGAGGGGTGGTGAAGCACGAGCAGTACGTC.

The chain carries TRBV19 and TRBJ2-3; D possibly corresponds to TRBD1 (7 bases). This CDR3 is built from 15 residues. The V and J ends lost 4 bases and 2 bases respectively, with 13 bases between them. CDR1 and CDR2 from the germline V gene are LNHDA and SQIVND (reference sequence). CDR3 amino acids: CASSNTGDSTDTQYF. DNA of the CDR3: TGTGCCAGTAGTAACACAGGGGACTCCACAGATACGCAGTATTTT.

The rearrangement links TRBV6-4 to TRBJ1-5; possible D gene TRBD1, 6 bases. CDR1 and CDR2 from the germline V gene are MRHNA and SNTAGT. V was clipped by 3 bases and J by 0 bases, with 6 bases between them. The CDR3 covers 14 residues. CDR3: CASSEQGSNQPQHF. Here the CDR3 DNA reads TGTGCCAGCAGTGAACAGGGTAGCAATCAGCCCCAGCATTTT.

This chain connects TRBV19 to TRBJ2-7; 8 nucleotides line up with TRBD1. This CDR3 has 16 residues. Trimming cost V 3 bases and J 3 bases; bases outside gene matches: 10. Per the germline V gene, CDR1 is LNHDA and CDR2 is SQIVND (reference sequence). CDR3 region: CASSISLGQEIYEQYV. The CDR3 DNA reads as TGTGCCAGTAGTATCTCCCTGGGACAGGAGATCTACGAGCAGTACGTC.

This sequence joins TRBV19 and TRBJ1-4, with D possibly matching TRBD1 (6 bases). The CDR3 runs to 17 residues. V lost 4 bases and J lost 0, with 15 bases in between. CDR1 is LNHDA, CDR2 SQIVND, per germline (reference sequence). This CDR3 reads CASSTSQGIATNEKLFF. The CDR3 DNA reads TGTGCCAGTAGTACCTCACAGGGAATCGCAACTAATGAAAAACTGTTTTTT.

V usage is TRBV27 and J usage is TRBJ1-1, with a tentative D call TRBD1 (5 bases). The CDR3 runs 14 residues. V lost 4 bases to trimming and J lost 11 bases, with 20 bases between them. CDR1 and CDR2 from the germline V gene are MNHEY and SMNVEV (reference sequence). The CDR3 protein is CASSYRGGFEIAFF. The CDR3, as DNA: TGTGCCAGCAGTTACCGGGGGGGGTTTGAAATTGCTTTCTTT.

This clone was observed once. The CDR3 DNA is TGCAGCGTGGGGTCGGGAGGCAGAATAGATACGCAGTATTTT. Amino acids: CSVGSGGRIDTQYF. The chain combines TRBV29-1 with TRBJ2-3, with TRBD2 identical over 7 bases. V was pared by 6 bases and J by 5 bases, with 11 bases of the junction left unmatched. Germline V lookup: CDR1 SQVTM, CDR2 ANQGSEA. The CDR3 extends over 14 amino acids.

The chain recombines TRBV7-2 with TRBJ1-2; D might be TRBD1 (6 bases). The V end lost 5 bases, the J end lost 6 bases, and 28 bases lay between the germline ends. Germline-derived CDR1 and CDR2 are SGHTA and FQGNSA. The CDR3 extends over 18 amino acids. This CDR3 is CASSREIPRGTQGDGYTF. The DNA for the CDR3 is TGTGCCAGCAGCCGCGAAATACCGAGGGGGACCCAGGGAGATGGCTACACCTTC.

CDR3 region: CASSRTLYNEQFF. The CDR3 nucleotides read TGTGCCAGCAGCAGGACTCTATACAATGAGCAGTTCTTC. The V call is TRBV12-3 or TRBV12-4, the J call TRBJ2-1; tentative D call: TRBD2 (5 bases). The V gene lost 6 bases and the J gene lost 4 bases, with 10 bases spanning the gap. This CDR3 has 13 residues.

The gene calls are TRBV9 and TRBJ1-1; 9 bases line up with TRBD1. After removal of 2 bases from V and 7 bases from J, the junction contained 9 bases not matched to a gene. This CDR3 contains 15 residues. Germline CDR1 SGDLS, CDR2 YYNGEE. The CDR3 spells CASSVSGTGYGEAFF. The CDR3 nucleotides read TGTGCCAGCAGCGTCTCCGGGACAGGGTATGGTGAAGCTTTCTTT. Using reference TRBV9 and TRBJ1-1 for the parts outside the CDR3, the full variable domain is DSGVTQTPKHLITATGQRVTLRCSPRSGDLSVYWYQQSLDQGLQFLIQYYNGEERAKGNILERFSAQQFPDLHSELNLSSLELGDSALYFCASSVSGTGYGEAFFGQGTRLTVV.

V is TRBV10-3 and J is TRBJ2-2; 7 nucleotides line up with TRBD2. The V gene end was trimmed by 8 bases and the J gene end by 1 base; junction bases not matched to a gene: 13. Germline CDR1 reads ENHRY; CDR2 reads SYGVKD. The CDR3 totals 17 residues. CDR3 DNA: TGTGCCATCTTCCAAGGGCCCAGGGAGGGGAACACCGGGGAGCTGTTTTTT. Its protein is CAIFQGPREGNTGELFF.

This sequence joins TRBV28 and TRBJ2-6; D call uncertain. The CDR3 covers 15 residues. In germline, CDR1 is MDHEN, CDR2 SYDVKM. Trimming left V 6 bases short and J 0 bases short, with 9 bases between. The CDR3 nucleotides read TGTGCCAGCAGCTATTCGCGCTCTGGGGCCAACGTCCTGACTTTC. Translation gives CASSYSRSGANVLTF.

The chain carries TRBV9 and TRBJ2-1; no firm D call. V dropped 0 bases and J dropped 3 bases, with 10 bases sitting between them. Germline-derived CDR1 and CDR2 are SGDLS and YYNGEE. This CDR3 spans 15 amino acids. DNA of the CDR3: TGTGCCAGCAGCGTAGGAGGTGCCCGCTACAATGAGCAGTTCTTC. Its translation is CASSVGGARYNEQFF.

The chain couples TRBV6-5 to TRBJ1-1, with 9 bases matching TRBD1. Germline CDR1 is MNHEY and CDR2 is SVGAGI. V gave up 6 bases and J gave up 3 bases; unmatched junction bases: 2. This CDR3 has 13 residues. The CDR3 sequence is CASRTGGYTEAFF. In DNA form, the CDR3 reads TGTGCCAGCAGGACAGGGGGGTACACTGAAGCTTTCTTT.

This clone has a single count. CDR3 bases: TGTGCCAGCCGACAGGGAGAAGGAGACACCATATATTTT. Protein product: CASRQGEGDTIYF. The V call is TRBV6-5, the J call TRBJ1-3; 7 positions agree with TRBD1. Germline V gene data show CDR1 as MNHEY and CDR2 as SVGAGI. V dropped 8 bases and J dropped 8; count of bases not matched to a gene: 9. The CDR3 totals 13 residues.

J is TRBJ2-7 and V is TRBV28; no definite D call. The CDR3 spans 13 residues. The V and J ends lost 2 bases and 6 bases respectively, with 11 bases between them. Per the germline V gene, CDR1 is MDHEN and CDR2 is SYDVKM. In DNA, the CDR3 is TGTGCCAGCAGTTTAAGCTCACCGGGCGAGCAGTACTTC. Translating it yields CASSLSSPGEQYF.

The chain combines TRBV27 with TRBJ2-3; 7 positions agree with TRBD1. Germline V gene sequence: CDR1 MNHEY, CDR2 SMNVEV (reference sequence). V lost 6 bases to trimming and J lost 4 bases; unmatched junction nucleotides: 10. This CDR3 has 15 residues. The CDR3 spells CASSATGLPADTQYF. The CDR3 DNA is TGTGCCAGCAGCGCGACAGGGCTCCCCGCAGATACGCAGTATTTT.

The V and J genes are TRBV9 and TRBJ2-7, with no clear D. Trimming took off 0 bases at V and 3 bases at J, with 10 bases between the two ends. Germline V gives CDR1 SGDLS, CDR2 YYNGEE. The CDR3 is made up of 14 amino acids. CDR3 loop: CASSVDAAGYEQYF. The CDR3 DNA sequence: TGTGCCAGCAGCGTAGACGCGGCTGGCTACGAGCAGTACTTC.

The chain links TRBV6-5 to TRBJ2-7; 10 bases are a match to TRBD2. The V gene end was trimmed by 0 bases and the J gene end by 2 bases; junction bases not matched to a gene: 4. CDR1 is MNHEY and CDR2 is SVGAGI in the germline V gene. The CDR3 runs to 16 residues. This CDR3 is CASSYSASGSPYEQYF. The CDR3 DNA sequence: TGTGCCAGCAGTTACTCGGCTAGCGGGAGCCCCTACGAGCAGTACTTC.

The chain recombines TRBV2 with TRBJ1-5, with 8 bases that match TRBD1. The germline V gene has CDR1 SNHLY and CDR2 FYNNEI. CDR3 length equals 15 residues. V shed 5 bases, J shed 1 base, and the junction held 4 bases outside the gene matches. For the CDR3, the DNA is TGTGCCAGCAGTCCGGACAGGGCAAGCAATCAGCCCCAGCATTTT. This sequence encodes CASSPDRASNQPQHF.

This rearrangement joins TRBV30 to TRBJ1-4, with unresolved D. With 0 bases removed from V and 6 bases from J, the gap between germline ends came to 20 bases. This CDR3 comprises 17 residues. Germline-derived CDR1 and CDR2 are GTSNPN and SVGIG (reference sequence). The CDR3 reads CAWSVRYLSRDYEKLFF. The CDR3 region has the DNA TGTGCCTGGAGTGTACGATATTTGTCCAGAGACTATGAAAAACTGTTTTTT. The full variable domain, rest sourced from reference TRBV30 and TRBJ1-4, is SQTIHQWPATLVQPVGSPLSLECTVEGTSNPNLYWYRQAAGRGLQLLFYSVGIGQISSEVPQNLSASRPQDRQFILSSKKLLLSDSGFYLCAWSVRYLSRDYEKLFFGSGTQLSVL.

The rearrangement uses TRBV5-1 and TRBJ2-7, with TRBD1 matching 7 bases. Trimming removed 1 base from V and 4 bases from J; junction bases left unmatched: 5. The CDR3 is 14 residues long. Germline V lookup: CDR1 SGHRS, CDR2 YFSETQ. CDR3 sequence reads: CASSLSTGDYEQYF. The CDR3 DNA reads TGCGCCAGCAGCTTGTCTACAGGGGATTACGAGCAGTACTTC.

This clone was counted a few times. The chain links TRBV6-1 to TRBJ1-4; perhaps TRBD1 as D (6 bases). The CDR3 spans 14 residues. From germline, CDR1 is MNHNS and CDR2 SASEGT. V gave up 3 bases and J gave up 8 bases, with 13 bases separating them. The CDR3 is CASSDGWDTEKLFF. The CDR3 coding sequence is TGTGCCAGCAGTGATGGCTGGGACACCGAAAAACTGTTTTTT.

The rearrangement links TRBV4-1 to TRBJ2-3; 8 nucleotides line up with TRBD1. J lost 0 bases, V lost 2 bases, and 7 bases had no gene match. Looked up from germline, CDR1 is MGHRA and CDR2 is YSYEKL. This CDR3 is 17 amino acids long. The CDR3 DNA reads TGCGCCAGCAGCCAACGGTGGGACAGGTTTAGCACAGATACGCAGTATTTT. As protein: CASSQRWDRFSTDTQYF.

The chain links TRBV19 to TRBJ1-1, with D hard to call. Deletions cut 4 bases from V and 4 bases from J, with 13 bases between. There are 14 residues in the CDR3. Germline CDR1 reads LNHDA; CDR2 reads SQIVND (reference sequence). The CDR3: CASSTPAGITEAFF. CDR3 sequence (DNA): TGTGCCAGTAGTACCCCGGCCGGGATCACTGAAGCTTTCTTT. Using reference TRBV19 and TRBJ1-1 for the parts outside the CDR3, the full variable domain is DGGITQSPKYLFRKEGQNVTLSCEQNLNHDAMYWYRQDPGQGLRLIYYSQIVNDFQKGDIAEGYSVSREKKESFPLTVTSAQKNPTAFYLCASSTPAGITEAFFGQGTRLTVV.